A selection of T cell receptor beta chains follows, all from one sample in a study of T cells in localized non-small cell lung cancer. The assay was immunoSEQ multiplex PCR, and TCRdb's table has in-frame clones only and misses some. This sample has 61,000 or so clones; roughly 89% occur once, and the top ten carry less than 6%. Sequencing was performed on peripheral blood, taken before any cancer treatment. These receptors all come from a woman between 35 and 70 years old with stage I lung adenocarcinoma. Each CDR3 is given with its conserved first and last residue. The order of the fields is V gene, J gene, clone size, D gene, CDR3 protein, CDR3 DNA. A D gene is named only where the DNA matches it firmly. Only some rows state a clone size, as once, few, many or a class for expanded clones.

V: TRBV7-2; J: TRBJ1-4; size: .; D: TRBD1; CDR3: CASSLAGTANEKLFF; DNA: TGTGCCAGCAGCCTGGCTGGGACAGCTAATGAAAAACTGTTTTTT
V: TRBV7-8; J: TRBJ2-3; size: .; D: TRBD1; CDR3: CASSARPGTGGITDTQYF; DNA: TGTGCCAGCAGCGCCAGACCTGGGACAGGAGGAATCACAGATACGCAGTATTTT
V: TRBV5-1; J: TRBJ2-2; size: .; D: TRBD2; CDR3: CASSLLLISGGNVPGELFF; DNA: TGCGCCAGCAGCTTGCTGCTTATTAGCGGGGGGAACGTCCCCGGGGAGCTGTTTTTT
V: TRBV7-9; J: TRBJ2-7; size: .; D: TRBD1; CDR3: CASSFRVGTDYEQYF; DNA: TGTGCCAGCAGCTTTAGGGTGGGGACAGACTACGAGCAGTACTTC
V: TRBV7-8; J: TRBJ1-1; size: .; D: TRBD1; CDR3: CASRTRQGMNTEAFF; DNA: TGTGCCAGCAGGACCCGACAGGGCATGAACACTGAAGCTTTCTTT
V: TRBV11-2; J: TRBJ1-1; size: .; D: TRBD1; CDR3: CASRSTGGTEAFF; DNA: TGTGCCAGCAGATCCACAGGGGGCACTGAAGCTTTCTTT
V: TRBV6-5; J: TRBJ1-3; size: once; D: .; CDR3: CASRLGQTLGNTIYF; DNA: TGTGCCAGCAGGCTGGGACAAACGCTTGGAAACACCATATATTTT
V: TRBV9; J: TRBJ1-2; size: .; D: TRBD1; CDR3: CASSVDYRGSWDGYTF; DNA: TGTGCCAGCAGCGTGGATTACAGGGGCTCGTGGGATGGCTACACCTTC
V: TRBV9; J: TRBJ1-5; size: few; D: .; CDR3: CASSVRDSNQPQHF; DNA: TGTGCCAGCAGCGTCCGGGACAGCAATCAGCCCCAGCATTTT
V: TRBV4-2; J: TRBJ2-1; size: .; D: TRBD2; CDR3: CASSSPSGGYNEQFF; DNA: TGTGCCAGCAGCTCCCCTAGCGGGGGGTACAATGAGCAGTTCTTC